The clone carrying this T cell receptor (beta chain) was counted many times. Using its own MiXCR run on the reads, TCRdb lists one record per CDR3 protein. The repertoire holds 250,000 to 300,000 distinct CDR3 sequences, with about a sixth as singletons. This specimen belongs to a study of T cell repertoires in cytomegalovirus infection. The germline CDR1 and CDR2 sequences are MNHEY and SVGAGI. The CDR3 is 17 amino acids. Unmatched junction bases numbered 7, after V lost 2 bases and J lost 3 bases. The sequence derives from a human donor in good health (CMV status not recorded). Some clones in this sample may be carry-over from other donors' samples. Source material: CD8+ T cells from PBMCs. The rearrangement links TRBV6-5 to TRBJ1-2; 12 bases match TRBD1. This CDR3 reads CASSYGTGGADHYGYTF. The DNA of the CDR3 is TGTGCCAGCAGTTACGGGACAGGGGGCGCGGACCACTATGGCTACACCTTC.